Listed here are 15 T cell receptor beta chains from one sample, sequenced in a study of T-cell reconstitution after alpha-beta-depleted transplantation in children. A TCRbeta library incorporating unique molecular identifiers was prepared. TCRdb passed the PCR reads through MiXCR, listing each CDR3 protein once. In the table there are 400,000 to 500,000 distinct CDR3 sequences, 11% of which are singletons. Material: PBMCs from the stem cell graft donor, obtained from the stem cell graft. All receptors derive from a human donor who donated a stem cell graft to a child with acute myeloid leukemia.

The chain links TRBV2 to TRBJ1-5; unclear D gene. CDR3 size: 13 residues. V was cut by 2 bases and J by 3 bases, with 5 bases left in between. Per germline, CDR1 SNHLY and CDR2 FYNNEI. The CDR3 loop is CASSESLNQPQHF. Here the CDR3 DNA reads TGTGCCAGCAGTGAAAGTCTCAATCAGCCCCAGCATTTT.

This clonotype has a handful of counts. CDR3 protein: CASSVLRGGSGKTQYF. The CDR3 bases are TGTGCCAGCAGCGTACTTAGGGGGGGGAGTGGTAAGACCCAGTACTTC. The genes are TRBV7-2 and TRBJ2-5, with D perhaps TRBD2 (7 bases). There are 16 residues in the CDR3. The germline V gene has CDR1 SGHTA and CDR2 FQGNSA. The ends were cut back, 5 bases at V and 6 bases at J, with 22 bases in the middle. Filled out from reference TRBV7-2 and TRBJ2-5, the complete variable domain reads GAGVSQSPSNKVTEKGKDVELRCDPISGHTALYWYRQSLGQGLEFLIYFQGNSAPDKSGLPSDRFSAERTGGSVSTLTIQRTQQEDSAVYLCASSVLRGGSGKTQYFGPGTRLLVL.

In its sample, this clonotype was seen a few times. This chain joins TRBV5-1 and TRBJ1-5; a weak D match, TRBD1 (5 bases). Trimming left V 2 bases short and J 5 bases short, with 11 bases between. Germline loops: CDR1 SGHRS, CDR2 YFSETQ. This CDR3 region has 14 residues. CDR3 residues: CASSFGEGDQPQHF. The CDR3 nucleotides read TGCGCCAGCAGCTTCGGGGAAGGGGATCAGCCCCAGCATTTT.

The chain has TRBV18 and TRBJ2-2; D uncertain. The germline V gene encodes CDR1 KGHSH and CDR2 LQKENI. The CDR3 is 13 residues long. V shed 0 bases and J shed 6 bases, with 5 bases lying between them. CDR3 nucleotide sequence: TGTGCCAGCTCACCACCCGATGCCGGGGAGCTGTTTTTT. Its protein is CASSPPDAGELFF.

This clonotype has only a few counts. This rearrangement joins TRBV20-1 to TRBJ1-5, with 7 positions matching TRBD1. Germline lookup yields CDR1 DFQATT and CDR2 SNEGSKA (reference sequence). The V and J ends lost 6 bases and 2 bases, in that order; junction bases with no gene match: 7. CDR3 length equals 14 residues. The CDR3 protein is CSAYTTGGNQPQHF. The CDR3 DNA reads as TGCAGTGCCTATACCACAGGGGGCAATCAGCCCCAGCATTTT.

The sample holds many counts of this clonotype. The CDR3 here is CASSTLQGQGSYNEQFF. As DNA, the CDR3 is TGTGCCAGCAGCACGCTCCAGGGACAGGGGTCCTACAATGAGCAGTTCTTC. The V and J genes are TRBV11-2 and TRBJ2-1, with TRBD1 matching 10 bases. The germline CDR1 and CDR2 sequences are SGHAT and FQNNGV. The trim removed 5 bases at V and 1 base at J, leaving 8 bases unmatched. The CDR3 loop spans 17 amino acids.

This clonotype was counted a few times. V usage is TRBV12-3 or TRBV12-4 and J usage is TRBJ2-3; TRBD2 is a possible D gene (5 bases). This CDR3 spans 13 amino acids. Trimming took 6 bases from V and 3 from J, leaving 10 bases between them. The DNA of the CDR3 is TGTGCCAGCAGCATCGGACTGACAGATACGCAGTATTTT. This codes for CASSIGLTDTQYF.

Many counts were recorded for this clonotype. This chain links TRBV12-3 or TRBV12-4 with TRBJ1-1; 7 nucleotides line up with TRBD1. The CDR3 is made up of 13 amino acids. J lost 6 bases, V lost 6 bases, and 7 bases had no gene match. DNA of the CDR3: TGTGCCAGCAGCCGAACAGGGGTGGCTGAAGCTTTCTTT. This sequence encodes CASSRTGVAEAFF.

This clonotype was found a few times. A read error may produce the germline difference seen at one junction end. The rearrangement joins TRBV7-7 to TRBJ2-5; 12 positions agree with TRBD1. The CDR3 covers 16 residues. Looked up from germline, CDR1 is SSHAT and CDR2 is FNYEAQ (reference sequence). CDR3 bases: TGTGCTAGCAGCTCCCCCGGGACAGGGGGCGGCGGGACCCAGTACTTC. This translates into CASSSPGTGGGGTQYF.

This clonotype came up many times. Here the CDR3 DNA reads TGTGCCAGCAGCTTACGGGAGGGCCCCAACGAGCAGTACTTC. It is translated as CASSLREGPNEQYF. This chain links TRBV7-8 with TRBJ2-7; 8 bases align to TRBD2. The V segment lost 2 bases and the J segment 5 bases; nucleotides outside the gene matches: 5. This CDR3 has 14 residues. Germline assignment: CDR1 SGHVS and CDR2 FQNEAQ.

This clonotype came up a few times. The J gene is TRBJ2-1, the V gene TRBV9, with 8 bases fitting TRBD2. V shed 4 bases and J 0 bases; nucleotides not matched to a gene: 6. This CDR3 has 16 residues. The germline V gene has CDR1 SGDLS and CDR2 YYNGEE. The CDR3 DNA follows: TGTGCCAGCAGCCCATCCGGGACTAGCTCCTACAATGAGCAGTTCTTC. Translating gives CASSPSGTSSYNEQFF.

The gene calls are TRBV20-1 and TRBJ2-3; TRBD1 agrees at 9 bases. CDR1 is DFQATT and CDR2 is SNEGSKA in the germline V gene (reference sequence). Germline trimming cut 5 bases from V and 4 bases from J; bases unmatched to any gene: 1. The CDR3 contains 12 residues. CDR3 DNA: TGCAGTGCTCGACAGGGGGCAGATACGCAGTATTTT. As protein: CSARQGADTQYF.

The chain has TRBV12-5 and TRBJ2-7, with D perhaps TRBD2 (6 bases). This CDR3 has 14 amino acids. Germline V gene data show CDR1 as LGHNT and CDR2 as FRNRAP. The V gene lost 4 bases and the J gene lost 3 bases, with 13 bases spanning the gap. CDR3 nucleotide sequence: TGTGCTAGTGGTTGGGGGACCGGGGGCTACGAGCAGTACTTC. As protein: CASGWGTGGYEQYF.

V is TRBV2 and J is TRBJ2-3; TRBD2 matches at 13 bases. After removal of 7 bases from V and 3 bases from J, the junction contained 4 bases not matched to a gene. This CDR3 is 15 amino acids long. CDR1 is SNHLY, CDR2 FYNNEI, per germline. In DNA, the CDR3 is TGTGCCAGCACCCCGGGACTAGCGGGGACAGATACGCAGTATTTT. Protein sequence: CASTPGLAGTDTQYF. Supplemented by reference TRBV2 and TRBJ2-3, the full variable domain reads EPEVTQTPSHQVTQMGQEVILRCVPISNHLYFYWYRQILGQKVEFLVSFYNNEISEKSEIFDDQFSVERPDGSNFTLKIRSTKLEDSAMYFCASTPGLAGTDTQYFGPGTRLTVL.

The V and J genes are TRBV7-3 and TRBJ2-5, with D tentatively TRBD2 (6 bases). V shed 5 bases and J shed 5 bases, with 18 bases lying between them. The germline V gene has CDR1 SGHTA and CDR2 FQGTGA. The CDR3 has 15 residues. The CDR3 DNA reads TGTGCCAGCAGCCAGCGTTTGGGGGGAAGGGAGACCCAGTACTTC. Protein: CASSQRLGGRETQYF. Variable domain in full (rest from reference TRBV7-3 and TRBJ2-5): GAGVSQTPSNKVTEKGKYVELRCDPISGHTALYWYRQSLGQGPEFLIYFQGTGAADDSGLPNDRFFAVRPEGSVSTLKIQRTERGDSAVYLCASSQRLGGRETQYFGPGTRLLVL.